The 25 T cell receptor beta chains below come from one sample, sequenced in a study of cytomegalovirus exposure and HLA in healthy donors. The table came from immunoSEQ multiplex PCR; TCRdb's copy has only in-frame clones and leaves some out. The sample contains 100,000 to 150,000 clones, 89% of which appear only once. The sample consisted of PBMCs. The receptors stem from a woman aged 18-35 years in good health and CMV-seronegative.

This clone was counted once. The chain has TRBV25-1 and TRBJ2-6; D unresolved. With 6 bases removed from V and 0 bases from J, the gap between germline ends came to 9 bases. CDR1 and CDR2 from the germline V gene are MGHDK and SYGVNS. CDR3 length: 15 amino acids. The DNA of the CDR3 is TGTGCCAGCAGGGCCCCCTTCTCTGGGGCCAACGTCCTGACTTTC. Protein sequence: CASRAPFSGANVLTF.

The chain couples TRBV7-2 to TRBJ2-5; D is uncertain. Trimming took 5 bases from V and 3 from J, leaving 10 bases between them. The germline CDR1 and CDR2 sequences are SGHTA and FQGNSA. The length of the CDR3 is 13 residues. In DNA form, the CDR3 reads TGTGCCAGCAGCACCAACAGAGAAGAGACCCAGTACTTC. It encodes CASSTNREETQYF. The entire variable domain, with the rest obtained from reference TRBV7-2 and TRBJ2-5, is as follows: GAGVSQSPSNKVTEKGKDVELRCDPISGHTALYWYRQSLGQGLEFLIYFQGNSAPDKSGLPSDRFSAERTGGSVSTLTIQRTQQEDSAVYLCASSTNREETQYFGPGTRLLVL.

The chain has TRBV15 and TRBJ2-3; D gene unclear. This CDR3 spans 13 amino acids. The V end lost 4 bases, the J end lost 3 bases, and 8 bases lay between the germline ends. Germline values: CDR1 LNHNV, CDR2 YYDKDF (reference sequence). The CDR3 DNA sequence: TGTGCCACCAGCACTAAGAGGACAGATACGCAGTATTTT. It specifies CATSTKRTDTQYF.

The chain combines TRBV18 with TRBJ1-3; D is undetermined. CDR1 is KGHSH and CDR2 is LQKENI in the germline V gene. The CDR3 runs 14 residues. V was clipped by 1 base and J by 4 bases, with 8 bases between them. This CDR3 reads CASSPLAGGNTIYF. The CDR3 nucleotides read TGTGCCAGCTCACCACTCGCAGGCGGAAACACCATATATTTT. Supplemented by reference TRBV18 and TRBJ1-3, the full variable domain reads NAGVMQNPRHLVRRRGQEARLRCSPMKGHSHVYWYRQLPEEGLKFMVYLQKENIIDESGMPKERFSAEFPKEGPSILRIQQVVRGDSAAYFCASSPLAGGNTIYFGEGSWLTVV.

The chain is built from TRBV9 and TRBJ2-1; 9 bases map to TRBD2. V gave up 6 bases and J gave up 9 bases; unmatched junction bases: 7. Germline V gives CDR1 SGDLS, CDR2 YYNGEE. CDR3 length: 13 amino acids. The CDR3 here is CASNQILAGEQFF. DNA for the CDR3: TGTGCCAGCAACCAAATACTAGCGGGTGAGCAGTTCTTC.

This chain links TRBV19 with TRBJ2-2, with D hard to call. The V gene's germline CDR1 is LNHDA and CDR2 SQIVND (reference sequence). The CDR3 is made up of 13 amino acids. The V end lost 1 base, the J end lost 5 bases, and 5 bases lay between the germline ends. The CDR3 reads CASSIGLTGELFF. The CDR3 coding sequence is TGTGCCAGTAGTATAGGACTGACCGGGGAGCTGTTTTTT.

The V and J genes are TRBV6-5 and TRBJ2-5, with a possible D match to TRBD2 (6 bases). Trimming removed 1 base at V and 2 bases at J, with 14 bases between. Germline CDR1 MNHEY, CDR2 SVGAGI. The CDR3 contains 16 residues. Here the CDR3 reads CASSYFGRGIQETQYF. CDR3 coding DNA: TGTGCCAGCAGTTACTTCGGACGGGGGATACAAGAGACCCAGTACTTC.

The sample holds a few counts of this clone. V gene TRBV19 combines with J gene TRBJ1-1, with 8 bases identical to TRBD1. The V gene's germline CDR1 is LNHDA and CDR2 SQIVND (reference sequence). J was trimmed by 6 bases and V by 2 bases; bases with no gene match: 8. CDR3 length: 15 residues. The CDR3 DNA is TGTGCCAGTAGTATATCCCCAGGGGGCTATCCTGAAGCTTTCTTT. Translating it yields CASSISPGGYPEAFF.

V usage is TRBV29-1 and J usage is TRBJ1-1; 7 nucleotides agree with TRBD1. The CDR3 spans 13 residues. Germline trimming cut 8 bases from V and 0 bases from J; bases unmatched to any gene: 6. Germline V lookup: CDR1 SQVTM, CDR2 ANQGSEA. CDR3 residues: CSFDRDLNTEAFF. In nucleotides, the CDR3 is TGCAGCTTCGACAGGGATTTGAACACTGAAGCTTTCTTT.

The rearrangement joins TRBV7-8 to TRBJ2-4; possible D gene TRBD2, 6 bases. The CDR3 has 16 amino acids. Between the trimmed V and J ends, which lost 1 base and 3 bases, there was a span of 13 bases. Germline-derived CDR1 and CDR2 are SGHVS and FQNEAQ. The CDR3 sequence: CASSLGRGLGKNIQYF. CDR3 bases: TGTGCCAGCAGCTTAGGCCGGGGACTTGGCAAAAACATTCAGTACTTC.

V usage is TRBV14 and J usage is TRBJ2-3; a weak D match, TRBD2 (6 bases). V was shortened by 4 bases and J by 6 bases, with 17 bases between the two germline ends. This CDR3 has 15 amino acids. The germline V gene encodes CDR1 SGHDN and CDR2 FVKESK. The CDR3 DNA is TGTGCCAGCAGCCTCCGACGGGACTTTAGGGATACGCAGTATTTT. The encoded protein is CASSLRRDFRDTQYF.

J is TRBJ1-4 and V is TRBV10-3; maybe TRBD1 (6 bases). Germline values: CDR1 ENHRY, CDR2 SYGVKD. The CDR3 is made up of 15 amino acids. V lost 3 bases, J lost 4 bases, and 12 bases lay in between. Here the CDR3 reads CAISDEQGGNEKLFF. The CDR3 bases are TGTGCCATCAGTGACGAACAGGGTGGTAATGAAAAACTGTTTTTT.

This rearrangement joins TRBV5-4 to TRBJ1-1, with D perhaps TRBD1 (6 bases). CDR1 and CDR2 from the germline V gene are SGHNT and YYREEE (reference sequence). V was shortened by 0 bases and J by 4 bases, with 10 bases between the two germline ends. This CDR3 has 14 amino acids. The CDR3 region is CASSLDRVSTEAFF. For the CDR3, the DNA is TGTGCCAGCAGCTTGGACAGGGTAAGCACTGAAGCTTTCTTT.

The genes are TRBV10-2 and TRBJ1-1; no definite D call. Trimming took 7 bases from V and 3 from J, leaving 18 bases between them. The germline V gene encodes CDR1 WSHSY and CDR2 SAAADI. The CDR3 consists of 15 residues. The CDR3 DNA reads TGCGCCAGCACCTTGAGGCCGGACGGGGACACTGAAGCTTTCTTT. Protein product: CASTLRPDGDTEAFF.

The chain employs TRBV11-1 and TRBJ1-6; D might be TRBD1 (6 bases). V was shortened by 1 base and J by 10 bases, with 14 bases between the two germline ends. The CDR3 consists of 15 residues. Per the germline V gene, CDR1 is SGHAT and CDR2 is FQDESV (reference sequence). DNA for the CDR3: TGTGCCAGCAGCTTAGGGGGGCTCCGGCAGTCACCCCTCCACTTT. Protein sequence: CASSLGGLRQSPLHF.

The chain joins TRBV29-1 to TRBJ2-1; D possibly corresponds to TRBD1 (5 bases). V gave up 4 bases and J gave up 9 bases, with 13 bases separating them. Germline V lookup: CDR1 SQVTM, CDR2 ANQGSEA. The CDR3 loop spans 12 amino acids. CDR3 sequence reads: CSVVVRAGEQFF. The CDR3 bases are TGCAGCGTTGTCGTCAGGGCCGGTGAGCAGTTCTTC.

The rearrangement uses TRBV18 and TRBJ2-7; D is perhaps TRBD1 (6 bases). Germline CDR1 and CDR2: KGHSH and LQKENI. The CDR3 loop spans 13 amino acids. Trimming pared 3 bases from V and 6 bases from J, leaving 12 bases between. CDR3 sequence reads: CASSPPGQGEQYF. CDR3 sequence (DNA): TGTGCCAGCTCACCCCCGGGACAAGGCGAGCAGTACTTC.

V and J are TRBV7-2 and TRBJ1-3; the D is unclear. Germline V gene lookup returns CDR1 SGHTA and CDR2 FQGNSA. This CDR3 is 15 amino acids long. V dropped 6 bases and J dropped 2 bases, with 14 bases sitting between them. CDR3 sequence (DNA): TGTGCCAGCAGGCGCTCTGCGGGGACTGGAAACACCATATATTTT. Protein product: CASRRSAGTGNTIYF.

The chain employs TRBV10-3 and TRBJ2-6; 8 bases are shared with TRBD1. V was clipped by 5 bases and J by 2 bases; unmatched bases: 17. The CDR3 covers 20 residues. The germline V gene has CDR1 ENHRY and CDR2 SYGVKD. CDR3 DNA: TGTGCCATCAGTCCCTGGACAGGGCATCACCTTATCGCTGGGGCCAACGTCCTGACTTTC. The encoded protein is CAISPWTGHHLIAGANVLTF.

This chain connects TRBV5-1 to TRBJ2-3, with D possibly being TRBD1 (6 bases). Trimming took 4 bases from V and 4 from J, leaving 10 bases between them. Germline values: CDR1 SGHRS, CDR2 YFSETQ. The CDR3 consists of 13 residues. CDR3 coding DNA: TGCGCCAGCAGCGTACAGGGAGCAGATACGCAGTATTTT. This translates into CASSVQGADTQYF.

The chain's CDR3 is CASSVEGAGEGLNNEKLFF. The DNA for the CDR3 is TGTGCCAGCAGCGTAGAGGGGGCGGGCGAGGGGCTAAATAATGAAAAACTGTTTTTT. The rearrangement uses TRBV9 and TRBJ1-4, with 7 nucleotides matching TRBD1. The V gene's germline CDR1 is SGDLS and CDR2 YYNGEE. The CDR3 is made up of 19 amino acids. The V gene end was trimmed by 0 bases and the J gene end by 4 bases; junction bases not matched to a gene: 15. Based on the CDR3 plus reference TRBV9 and TRBJ1-4, the full variable domain is DSGVTQTPKHLITATGQRVTLRCSPRSGDLSVYWYQQSLDQGLQFLIQYYNGEERAKGNILERFSAQQFPDLHSELNLSSLELGDSALYFCASSVEGAGEGLNNEKLFFGSGTQLSVL.

V usage is TRBV5-1 and J usage is TRBJ1-3; 7 bases align to TRBD1. The CDR3 consists of 14 residues. Germline V gene sequence: CDR1 SGHRS, CDR2 YFSETQ. V gave up 0 bases and J gave up 8 bases; unmatched junction bases: 5. CDR3 sequence reads: CASSLASGGDTIYF. As DNA, the CDR3 is TGCGCCAGCAGCTTGGCGTCAGGGGGAGACACCATATATTTT. Full variable domain (remainder filled in from reference TRBV5-1 and TRBJ1-3): KAGVTQTPRYLIKTRGQQVTLSCSPISGHRSVSWYQQTPGQGLQFLFEYFSETQRNKGNFPGRFSGRQFSNSRSEMNVSTLELGDSALYLCASSLASGGDTIYFGEGSWLTVV.

This clone was seen a few times. This specimen includes other DNA sequences encoding the same CDR3. CDR3: CASSLGQRNYGYTF. The CDR3 DNA sequence: TGTGCCAGCAGCTTGGGACAGAGAAACTATGGCTACACCTTC. This chain connects TRBV5-4 to TRBJ1-2; D may be TRBD1 (5 bases). Germline CDR1 and CDR2: SGHNT and YYREEE (reference sequence). V lost 0 bases to trimming and J lost 2 bases, with 8 bases between them. This CDR3 spans 14 amino acids.

V gene TRBV19 combines with J gene TRBJ1-4; D may be TRBD1 (6 bases). Germline CDR1 is LNHDA and CDR2 is SQIVND (reference sequence). This CDR3 has 17 residues. Trimming took off 0 bases at V and 0 bases at J, with 11 bases between the two ends. The CDR3 DNA reads as TGTGCCAGTAGTATAGATCCTCACAGGGCAACTAATGAAAAACTGTTTTTT. This encodes CASSIDPHRATNEKLFF.

The chain recombines TRBV5-6 with TRBJ1-1, with D hard to call. In germline, CDR1 is SGHDT, CDR2 YYEEEE. CDR3 size: 13 residues. The V end lost 2 bases, the J end lost 6 bases, and 11 bases lay between the germline ends. CDR3 in DNA: TGTGCCAGCAGCTTTACTTTCGCGGCTGAAGCTTTCTTT. Its translation: CASSFTFAAEAFF.